This T cell receptor (beta chain) was obtained from a study of CD8 T cells in Susac syndrome (dated by TCRdb to the late 2010s). Study-level background: Whether CD8+ T cell activation and differentiation in Susac syndrome was antigen driven was tested using repertoire sequencing. Clonality of the CD8+ T cell repertoire was compared between eleven to twelve healthy donors, some 14 Susac syndrome patients and roughly 16 multiple sclerosis patients. What the work shows at the level of the full study, not this receptor alone: The number of individuals in the TCR sequencing and HLA analysis was acknowledged as relatively small.

Peripheral blood CD8+ and CD4+ T cells from healthy donors, Susac syndrome patients and multiple sclerosis patients were profiled by high-throughput TCR beta sequencing. The multiple sclerosis controls were treatment-naive patients whose relapsing-remitting disease, either stable or active, fulfilled the revised McDonald criteria. Bulk CD8+ and CD4+ T cells were purified by magnetic negative isolation, whereas CD8+ TEMRA cells were enriched by FACS. Blood was drawn into EDTA tubes, processed within 24 hours, and PBMCs were isolated by density gradient centrifugation. PBMCs intended for TCR sequencing were cryopreserved in liquid nitrogen and thawed later in a water bath at 37 degrees C. The sorted or isolated CD4+, CD8+ and CD8+ TEMRA cells had a purity of 90% or higher. RNA was extracted using the RNeasy kit, and about 0.45 to 1 ug of the RNA was reverse transcribed with random hexamers. The immunoSEQ multiplex PCR assay, covering 54 Vbeta and 13 Jbeta segments, was used to amplify TCR beta CDR3 regions. PCR amplification bias was corrected using a synthetic template baseline for primer optimization and computational correction. The study's processing was this. Only productive sequences were kept, with reads annotated to V, D and J genes according to IMGT and analyzed in immunoSEQ Analyzer. Clonality was computed as one minus Shannon entropy normalized by log2 of the number of productive unique sequences. For each patient and control, public and private clones were evaluated among the 100 most prevalent clones. Clones were defined as Susac-specific if absent from the healthy and MS cohorts, from 1052 published viral clones and from other ImmuneACCESS disease sequences. The raw public reads went through TCRdb reprocessing: fastp at Q25, MiXCR clone calling, in-frame beta chains kept. All rows with the same CDR3 protein become a single entry with the most common DNA and genes. These V and J calls originate from TCRdb's pipeline instead of the authors' own analysis. The sample table lists approximately 300,000 distinct CDR3 sequences, about 91% of them with a count of one. Of the sample, approximately 0.18% is held by the ten largest clones.

About this clonotype: The clone's antigen remains unknown. Per-base qualities were not stored, and no clone one base away is much larger.

The CDR3 runs 15 residues from the cysteine to the phenylalanine. Only the CDR3 DNA stays, 45 bases, in frame from base 1. Cut back by 2 bases and 0 bases, the V and J ends lie 9 bases apart. CDR1 and CDR2 are read off the germline V gene as SNHLY and FYNNEI. This receptor chain uses TRBV2 and TRBJ2-3, with the D gene tentatively TRBD1 or TRBD2, based on 5 matching bases in each. Sample: CD8+ T cells from PBMCs. The sequence derives from a human donor with multiple sclerosis. The DNA sequence is given as TGTGCCAGCAGTGAAAGAGGGGCCAGCACAGATACGCAGTATTTT. The encoded protein is CASSERGASTDTQYF.